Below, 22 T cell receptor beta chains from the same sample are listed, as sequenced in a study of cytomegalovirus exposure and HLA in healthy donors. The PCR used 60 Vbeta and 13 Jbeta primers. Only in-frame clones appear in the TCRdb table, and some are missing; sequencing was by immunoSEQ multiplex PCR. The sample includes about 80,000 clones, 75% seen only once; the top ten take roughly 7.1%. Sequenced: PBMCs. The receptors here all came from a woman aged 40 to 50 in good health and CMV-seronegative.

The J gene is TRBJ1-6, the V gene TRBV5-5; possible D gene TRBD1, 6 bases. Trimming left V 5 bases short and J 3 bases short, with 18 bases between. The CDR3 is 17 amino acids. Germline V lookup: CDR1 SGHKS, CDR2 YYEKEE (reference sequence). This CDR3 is CASSTTPTGFYNSPLHF. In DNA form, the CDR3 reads TGTGCCAGCAGTACCACCCCCACAGGGTTCTATAATTCACCCCTCCACTTT.

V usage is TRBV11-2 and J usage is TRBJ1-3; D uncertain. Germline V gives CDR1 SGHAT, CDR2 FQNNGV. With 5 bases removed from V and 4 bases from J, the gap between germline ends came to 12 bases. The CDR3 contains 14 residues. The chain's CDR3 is CASSTGLPGNTIYF. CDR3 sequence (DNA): TGTGCCAGCAGCACGGGATTACCCGGAAACACCATATATTTT.

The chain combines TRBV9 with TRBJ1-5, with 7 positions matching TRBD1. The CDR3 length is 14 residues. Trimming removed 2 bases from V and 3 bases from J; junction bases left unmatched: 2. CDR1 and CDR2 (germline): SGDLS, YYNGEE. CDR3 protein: CASSVTGDNQPQHF. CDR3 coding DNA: TGTGCCAGCAGCGTTACAGGGGACAATCAGCCCCAGCATTTT.

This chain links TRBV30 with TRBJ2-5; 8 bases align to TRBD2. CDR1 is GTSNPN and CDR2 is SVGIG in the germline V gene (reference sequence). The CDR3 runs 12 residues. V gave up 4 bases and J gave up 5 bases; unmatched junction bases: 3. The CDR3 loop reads CAWTSGGETQYF. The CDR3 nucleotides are TGTGCCTGGACCTCGGGGGGGGAGACCCAGTACTTC.

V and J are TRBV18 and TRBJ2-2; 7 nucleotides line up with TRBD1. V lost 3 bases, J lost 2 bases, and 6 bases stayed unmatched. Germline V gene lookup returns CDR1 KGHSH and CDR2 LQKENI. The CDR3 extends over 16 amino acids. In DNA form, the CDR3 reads TGTGCCAGCTCACCTTCGACAGGGCCTAACACCGGGGAGCTGTTTTTT. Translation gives CASSPSTGPNTGELFF.

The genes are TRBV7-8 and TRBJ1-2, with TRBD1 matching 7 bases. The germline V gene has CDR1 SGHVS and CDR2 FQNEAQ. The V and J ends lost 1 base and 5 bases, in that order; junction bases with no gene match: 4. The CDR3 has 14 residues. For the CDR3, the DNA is TGTGCCAGCAGCTTAGGGGGGACAGAATATGGCTACACCTTC. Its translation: CASSLGGTEYGYTF.

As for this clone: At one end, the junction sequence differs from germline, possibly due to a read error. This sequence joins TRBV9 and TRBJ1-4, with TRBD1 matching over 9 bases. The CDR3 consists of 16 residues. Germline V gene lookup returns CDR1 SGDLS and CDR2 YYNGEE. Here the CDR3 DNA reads TGTGCCAGCGGCGTGGGAACCGGGACAGGGCTCGAAAAACTGTTTTTT. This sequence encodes CASGVGTGTGLEKLFF.

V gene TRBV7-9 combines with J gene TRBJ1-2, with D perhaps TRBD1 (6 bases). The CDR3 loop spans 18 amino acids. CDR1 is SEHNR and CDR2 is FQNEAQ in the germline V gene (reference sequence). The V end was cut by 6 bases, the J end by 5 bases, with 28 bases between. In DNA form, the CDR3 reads TGTGCCAGCAGGGACAGTACTGACAGAACCCACGCTACGTATGGCTACACCTTC. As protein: CASRDSTDRTHATYGYTF.

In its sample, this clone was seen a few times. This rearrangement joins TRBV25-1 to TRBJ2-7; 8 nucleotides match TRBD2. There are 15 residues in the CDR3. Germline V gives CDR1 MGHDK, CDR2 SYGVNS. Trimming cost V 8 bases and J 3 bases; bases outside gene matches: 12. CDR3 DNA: TGTGCCAGCCAATCCGAAGCGGGGGCGTACTACGAGCAGTACTTC. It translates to CASQSEAGAYYEQYF.

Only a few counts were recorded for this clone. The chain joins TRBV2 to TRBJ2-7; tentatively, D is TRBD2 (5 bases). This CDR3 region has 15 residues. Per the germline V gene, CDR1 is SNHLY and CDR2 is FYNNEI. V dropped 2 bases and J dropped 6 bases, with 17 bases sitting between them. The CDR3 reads CASSERSRDTREQYF. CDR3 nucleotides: TGTGCCAGCAGTGAAAGATCCCGGGATACCCGCGAGCAGTACTTC.

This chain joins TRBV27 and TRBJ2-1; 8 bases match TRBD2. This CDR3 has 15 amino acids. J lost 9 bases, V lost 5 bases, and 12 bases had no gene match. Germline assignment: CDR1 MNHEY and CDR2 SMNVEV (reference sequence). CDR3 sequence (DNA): TGTGCCAGCAGTCCCGGGGGGGCCTTATTTAGTGAGCAGTTCTTC. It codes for CASSPGGALFSEQFF.

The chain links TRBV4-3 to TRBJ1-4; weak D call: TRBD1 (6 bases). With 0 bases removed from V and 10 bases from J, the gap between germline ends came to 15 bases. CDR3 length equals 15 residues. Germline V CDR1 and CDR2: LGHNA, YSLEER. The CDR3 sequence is CASSQDQGTRGKLFF. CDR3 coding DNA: TGCGCCAGCAGCCAAGATCAGGGGACCCGGGGAAAACTGTTTTTT.

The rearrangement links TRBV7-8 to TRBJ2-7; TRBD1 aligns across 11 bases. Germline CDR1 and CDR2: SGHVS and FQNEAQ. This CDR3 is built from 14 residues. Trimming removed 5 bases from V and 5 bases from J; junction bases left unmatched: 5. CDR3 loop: CASSQRGQGDEQYF. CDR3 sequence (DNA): TGTGCCAGCAGCCAGAGGGGACAGGGGGACGAGCAGTACTTC.

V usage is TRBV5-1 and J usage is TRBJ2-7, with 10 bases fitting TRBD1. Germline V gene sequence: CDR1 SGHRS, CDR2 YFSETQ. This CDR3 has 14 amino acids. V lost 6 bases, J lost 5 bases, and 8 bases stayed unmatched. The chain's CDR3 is CASNPGTGDHEQYF. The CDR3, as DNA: TGCGCCAGCAACCCGGGGACAGGGGACCACGAGCAGTACTTC.

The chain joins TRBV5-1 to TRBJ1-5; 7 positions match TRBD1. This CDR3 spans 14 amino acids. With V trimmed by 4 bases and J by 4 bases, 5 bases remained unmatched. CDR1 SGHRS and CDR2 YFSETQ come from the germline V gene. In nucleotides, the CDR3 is TGCGCCAGCAGCCCAGGACAGGATAATCAGCCCCAGCATTTT. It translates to CASSPGQDNQPQHF.

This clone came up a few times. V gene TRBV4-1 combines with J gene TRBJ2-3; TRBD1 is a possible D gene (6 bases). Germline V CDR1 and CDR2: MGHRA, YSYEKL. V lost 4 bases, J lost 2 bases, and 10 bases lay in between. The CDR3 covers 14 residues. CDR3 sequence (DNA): TGCGCCAGCAGCCCCCGACAGGCCACAGATACGCAGTATTTT. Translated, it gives CASSPRQATDTQYF.

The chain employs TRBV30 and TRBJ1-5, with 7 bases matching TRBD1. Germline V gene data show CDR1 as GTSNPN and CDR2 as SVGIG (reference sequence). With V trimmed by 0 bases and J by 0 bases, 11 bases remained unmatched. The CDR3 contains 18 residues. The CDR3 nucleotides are TGTGCCTGGAGTGTAGTGCGGGACAGCCTTTATAGCAATCAGCCCCAGCATTTT. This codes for CAWSVVRDSLYSNQPQHF.

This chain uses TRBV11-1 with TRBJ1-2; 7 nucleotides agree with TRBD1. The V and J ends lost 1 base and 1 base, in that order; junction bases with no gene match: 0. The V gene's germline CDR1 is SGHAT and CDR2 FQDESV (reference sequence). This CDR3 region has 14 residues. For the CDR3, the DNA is TGTGCCAGCAGCTTAGACAGGGGTAACTATGGCTACACCTTC. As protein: CASSLDRGNYGYTF.

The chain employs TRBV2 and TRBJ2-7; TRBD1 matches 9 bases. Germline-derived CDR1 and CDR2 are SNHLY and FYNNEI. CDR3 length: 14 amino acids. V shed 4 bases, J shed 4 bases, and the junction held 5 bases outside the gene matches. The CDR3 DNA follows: TGTGCCAGCAGTGCACAGGGGGCAGGTTACGAGCAGTACTTC. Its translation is CASSAQGAGYEQYF. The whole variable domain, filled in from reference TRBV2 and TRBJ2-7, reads EPEVTQTPSHQVTQMGQEVILRCVPISNHLYFYWYRQILGQKVEFLVSFYNNEISEKSEIFDDQFSVERPDGSNFTLKIRSTKLEDSAMYFCASSAQGAGYEQYFGPGTRLTVT.

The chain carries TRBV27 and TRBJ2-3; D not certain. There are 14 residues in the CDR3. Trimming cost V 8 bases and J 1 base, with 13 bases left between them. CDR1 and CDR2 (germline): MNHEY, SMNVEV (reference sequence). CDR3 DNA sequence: TGTGCCAGCGGGCCGTCATGGGGCACAGATACGCAGTATTTT. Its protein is CASGPSWGTDTQYF.

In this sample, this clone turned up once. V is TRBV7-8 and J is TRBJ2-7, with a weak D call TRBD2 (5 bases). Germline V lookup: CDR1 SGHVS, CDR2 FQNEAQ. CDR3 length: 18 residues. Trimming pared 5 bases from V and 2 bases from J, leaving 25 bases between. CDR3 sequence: CASSITPGGFSRPYEQYF. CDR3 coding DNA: TGTGCCAGCAGCATCACTCCCGGCGGGTTTTCCCGGCCCTACGAGCAGTACTTC.

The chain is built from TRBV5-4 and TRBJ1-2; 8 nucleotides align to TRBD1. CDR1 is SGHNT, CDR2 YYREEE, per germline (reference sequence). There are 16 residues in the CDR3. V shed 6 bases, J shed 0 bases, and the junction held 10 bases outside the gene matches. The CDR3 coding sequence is TGTGCCAGCACCGGACAGGGAAGGGGTTCTAACTATGGCTACACCTTC. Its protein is CASTGQGRGSNYGYTF.